This TCR beta chain originates from a study of shared clonotypes between healthy human individuals. Study-wide results and limits: With few donors, the genetic and exposure-history diversity represented was limited. Clonotype sharing among donors was thought likely to change with sequencing depth.

Positive CCR7 selection of CD45RO-negative cells yielded the naive CD8 cells, and terminally differentiated effector memory CD45RA+ cells were excluded. Those who donated, Caucasian adults without exception, all lived in Nashville, Tennessee. V dropped 6 bases and J dropped 1 base, with 18 bases sitting between them. Germline V gene lookup returns CDR1 MNHEY and CDR2 SMNVEV (reference sequence). The CDR3 is 16 amino acids. In the authors' workflow: ImmunoSEQ only sent back junction sequences with no quality scores, so filtering was done differently. Sequenced by immunoSEQ multiplex PCR; TCRdb stores in-frame clones only, minus some. V and J calls and clone size follow that table, whereas D and trimming were derived from the DNA. The sample has 2 million to 2.5 million clones, roughly 91% seen once. As to this clone: Its antigen is as yet unknown.

The source material was naive CD8+ T cells from PBMCs. The chain links TRBV27 to TRBJ1-2; D might be TRBD1 (5 bases). The receptor was derived from a man between 18 and 29 years old in good health. Some clones in this sample may be carry-over from other donors' samples. The CDR3 reads CASRPIGAAYNYGYTF. The DNA of the CDR3 is TGTGCCAGCAGACCCATAGGGGCCGCTTATAACTATGGCTACACCTTC.